This TCR beta chain was sequenced in a study of identical twins. TCRdb ran MiXCR on the 5' RACE reads and lists one entry per CDR3 protein. The sample lists a few hundred thousand distinct CDR3 sequences, roughly 13% occurring once. This CDR3 is 14 amino acids long. Germline values: CDR1 SGHDN, CDR2 FVKESK. V was trimmed by 2 bases and J by 4 bases, leaving 11 bases between them. These data were likewise used in another study, on yellow fever vaccine responses in identical twins.

The V call is TRBV14, the J call TRBJ2-5, with D perhaps given as TRBD1 or TRBD2 (5 bases each). This clonotype was obtained from a woman under 30 in good health. The specimen was memory (CD45RO+) T cells sorted from blood. CDR3 bases: TGTGCCAGCAGCCAATCATCAGGGACAGAGACCCAGTACTTC. It yields the protein CASSQSSGTETQYF.